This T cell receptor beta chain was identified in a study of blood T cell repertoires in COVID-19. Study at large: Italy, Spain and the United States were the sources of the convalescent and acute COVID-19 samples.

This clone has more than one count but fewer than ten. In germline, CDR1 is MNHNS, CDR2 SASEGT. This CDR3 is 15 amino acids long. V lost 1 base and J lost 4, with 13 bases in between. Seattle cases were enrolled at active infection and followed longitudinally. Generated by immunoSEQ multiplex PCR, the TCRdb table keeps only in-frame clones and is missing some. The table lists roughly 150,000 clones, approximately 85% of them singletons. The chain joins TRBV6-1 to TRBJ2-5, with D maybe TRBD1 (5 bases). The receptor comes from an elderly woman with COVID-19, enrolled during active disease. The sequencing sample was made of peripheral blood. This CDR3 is CASSEDARALETQYF. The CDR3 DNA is TGTGCCAGCAGTGAAGATGCCAGGGCCTTAGAGACCCAGTACTTC.